A single sample gave rise to the 28 T cell receptor beta chains below, sequenced in a study of lymphopenia after photon versus proton radiotherapy (dated by TCRdb to the late 2010s). Libraries came from the immunoSEQ multiplex PCR assay. Sourced from immuneACCESS, this table was stored by TCRdb with only in-frame sequences that have V and J called. A share of the clones is absent; for the studies checked, an unresolved V gene accounts for under half, and the remainder has no known explanation. The sample table records 89,000 or so clones; around 82% of these occur just once. 1.3% to 1.5% of the sample belongs to the ten largest clones. The sequenced sample was peripheral blood, obtained from a patient treated with proton-based radiotherapy. Every receptor here comes from a man aged 60-69 years with pancreatic cancer.

This chain uses TRBV27 with TRBJ2-7; 8 bases line up with TRBD2. Germline CDR1 and CDR2: MNHEY and SMNVEV (reference sequence). Unmatched junction bases numbered 0, after V lost 2 bases and J lost 0 bases. CDR3 size: 14 residues. CDR3 loop: CASSLLAGSYEQYF. The DNA of the CDR3 is TGTGCCAGCAGTTTACTAGCGGGCTCCTACGAGCAGTACTTC.

This clone was counted once. V and J are TRBV5-5 and TRBJ2-5; unclear D gene. V was cut by 4 bases and J by 5 bases, with 12 bases left in between. Germline loops: CDR1 SGHKS, CDR2 YYEKEE (reference sequence). The CDR3 consists of 13 residues. CDR3 nucleotides: TGTGCCAGCAGCCCGCCGCTAGGGGAGACCCAGTACTTC. Its protein is CASSPPLGETQYF.

The chain links TRBV5-1 to TRBJ2-3; weak D call: TRBD2 (6 bases). The germline V and J ends were trimmed by 2 bases and 11 bases, with 12 bases remaining between them. The length of the CDR3 is 12 residues. Germline assignment: CDR1 SGHRS and CDR2 YFSETQ. The CDR3 reads CASSFRPSEQYF. CDR3 bases: TGCGCCAGCAGCTTTCGCCCTAGCGAGCAGTATTTT.

The chain combines TRBV28 with TRBJ2-1, with TRBD2 matching 13 bases. V dropped 4 bases and J dropped 7; count of bases not matched to a gene: 13. Germline CDR1 MDHEN, CDR2 SYDVKM. CDR3 length: 18 residues. Here the CDR3 DNA reads TGTGCCAGCAGTTCCCTAGCTGGACTAGCGGGAGTTCGGAATGAGCAGTTCTTC. This gives the protein CASSSLAGLAGVRNEQFF. Supplemented by reference TRBV28 and TRBJ2-1, the full variable domain reads DVKVTQSSRYLVKRTGEKVFLECVQDMDHENMFWYRQDPGLGLRLIYFSYDVKMKEKGDIPEGYSVSREKKERFSLILESASTNQTSMYLCASSSLAGLAGVRNEQFFGPGTRLTVL.

This clone was recorded a few times. V is TRBV4-1 and J is TRBJ2-7, with D possibly being TRBD1 (6 bases). Germline assignment: CDR1 MGHRA and CDR2 YSYEKL. This CDR3 has 15 amino acids. With 4 bases removed from V and 3 bases from J, the gap between germline ends came to 16 bases. CDR3 residues: CASSPQGTRGYEQYF. CDR3 nucleotides: TGCGCCAGCAGCCCGCAGGGGACGAGGGGCTACGAGCAGTACTTC.

The chain is built from TRBV7-2 and TRBJ2-5; D is undetermined. V was clipped by 5 bases and J by 2 bases, with 12 bases between them. Germline V gene data show CDR1 as SGHTA and CDR2 as FQGNSA. The CDR3 has 14 residues. Here the CDR3 reads CASSRPRGQETQYF. The CDR3 coding sequence is TGTGCCAGCAGCCGACCGCGCGGACAAGAGACCCAGTACTTC.

The chain carries TRBV7-9 and TRBJ1-1, with 7 bases fitting TRBD1. V lost 0 bases and J lost 1; bases outside the gene matches: 11. Germline loops: CDR1 SEHNR, CDR2 FQNEAQ (reference sequence). The CDR3 contains 18 residues. CDR3 nucleotide sequence: TGTGCCAGCAGCTTAGCCACAGCAGCGTCAGGGGGGAACACTGAAGCTTTCTTT. As protein: CASSLATAASGGNTEAFF.

This chain links TRBV7-9 with TRBJ2-2; D gene uncertain. CDR3 length equals 14 residues. Germline V lookup: CDR1 SEHNR, CDR2 FQNEAQ (reference sequence). Trimming took 3 bases from V and 6 from J, leaving 11 bases between them. CDR3 bases: TGTGCCAGCAGCTTGACACGTCCCGCCGGGGAGCTGTTTTTT. As protein: CASSLTRPAGELFF.

This chain links TRBV5-6 with TRBJ1-2; a weak D match, TRBD1 (6 bases). From germline, CDR1 is SGHDT and CDR2 YYEEEE. V was clipped by 4 bases and J by 3 bases, with 16 bases between them. The CDR3 runs to 15 residues. CDR3 DNA sequence: TGTGCCAGCAGCAGTTACAGGGAGGTAGACTATGGCTACACCTTC. Its translation: CASSSYREVDYGYTF.

The gene calls are TRBV7-2 and TRBJ2-7, with D possibly being TRBD2 (5 bases). The V and J ends lost 5 bases and 1 base respectively, with 12 bases between them. Germline-derived CDR1 and CDR2 are SGHTA and FQGNSA. This CDR3 comprises 14 residues. The CDR3 DNA is TGTGCCAGCAGCACCCGGGGTGGATCCTACGAGCAGTACTTC. Protein product: CASSTRGGSYEQYF.

V is TRBV5-1 and J is TRBJ2-5, with TRBD2 matching over 9 bases. There are 17 residues in the CDR3. The J segment lost 0 bases and the V segment lost 0 bases, leaving 6 bases of the junction unmatched. CDR1 and CDR2 (germline): SGHRS, YFSETQ. The CDR3 loop is CASSLGLAVTYQETQYF. CDR3 coding DNA: TGCGCCAGCAGCTTGGGACTAGCGGTCACGTACCAAGAGACCCAGTACTTC.

The rearrangement joins TRBV2 to TRBJ2-5, with D possibly being TRBD1 (6 bases). The germline CDR1 and CDR2 sequences are SNHLY and FYNNEI. The CDR3 loop spans 16 amino acids. The V gene lost 7 bases and the J gene lost 0 bases, with 18 bases spanning the gap. The CDR3 here is CASTLLRGRNQETQYF. CDR3 nucleotides: TGTGCCAGCACCTTACTCAGGGGACGAAACCAAGAGACCCAGTACTTC.

This clone was detected once. This chain connects TRBV5-1 to TRBJ2-7, with 8 bases aligning to TRBD2. The length of the CDR3 is 14 residues. With 3 bases clipped from V and 2 bases from J, the junction kept 4 bases outside the gene matches. Looked up from germline, CDR1 is SGHRS and CDR2 is YFSETQ. CDR3 sequence: CASSSSGGPYEQYF. Here the CDR3 DNA reads TGCGCCAGCAGCTCTTCGGGAGGGCCCTACGAGCAGTACTTC. Drawing the rest from reference TRBV5-1 and TRBJ2-7, the complete variable domain is KAGVTQTPRYLIKTRGQQVTLSCSPISGHRSVSWYQQTPGQGLQFLFEYFSETQRNKGNFPGRFSGRQFSNSRSEMNVSTLELGDSALYLCASSSSGGPYEQYFGPGTRLTVT.

The V gene is TRBV5-1, the J gene TRBJ2-3; 12 bases are shared with TRBD2. The CDR3 loop spans 16 amino acids. The germline V gene encodes CDR1 SGHRS and CDR2 YFSETQ. V trimming: 4 bases; J trimming: 4 bases; junction bases outside the gene matches: 7. The CDR3 sequence: CASSLTSGSRPDTQYF. CDR3 nucleotide sequence: TGCGCCAGCAGCCTGACTAGCGGGAGTCGCCCAGATACGCAGTATTTT.

The rearrangement joins TRBV11-1 to TRBJ2-7; weak D call: TRBD2 (5 bases). Trimming removed 1 base from V and 0 bases from J, with 7 bases in between. This CDR3 has 14 residues. Germline V lookup: CDR1 SGHAT, CDR2 FQDESV (reference sequence). CDR3 protein: CASSLGRASYEQYF. DNA of the CDR3: TGTGCCAGCAGCTTAGGGCGGGCCTCCTACGAGCAGTACTTC.

This clone has more than one count but fewer than ten. V and J are TRBV14 and TRBJ2-2; D is undetermined. CDR1 and CDR2 from the germline V gene are SGHDN and FVKESK. The CDR3 runs to 15 residues. V gave up 4 bases and J gave up 6 bases, with 15 bases separating them. The CDR3 is CASSRSLSGAGELFF. The CDR3 coding sequence is TGTGCCAGCAGCCGGTCCCTGTCCGGCGCCGGGGAGCTGTTTTTT. Full variable domain (outside the CDR3, taken from reference TRBV14 and TRBJ2-2): EAGVTQFPSHSVIEKGQTVTLRCDPISGHDNLYWYRRVMGKEIKFLLHFVKESKQDESGMPNNRFLAERTGGTYSTLKVQPAELEDSGVYFCASSRSLSGAGELFFGEGSRLTVL.

The chain links TRBV18 to TRBJ1-1, with 7 bases matching TRBD1. Per germline, CDR1 KGHSH and CDR2 LQKENI. Trimming cost V 2 bases and J 4 bases; bases outside gene matches: 4. The CDR3 sequence is 14 residues long. CDR3 amino acids: CASSPRGLSTEAFF. The CDR3 DNA sequence: TGTGCCAGCTCACCAAGGGGGCTGAGCACTGAAGCTTTCTTT.

V is TRBV5-6 and J is TRBJ2-2; TRBD1 might be the D (5 bases). This CDR3 is built from 14 residues. The germline V and J ends were trimmed by 5 bases and 4 bases, with 12 bases remaining between them. The germline CDR1 and CDR2 sequences are SGHDT and YYEEEE. The chain's CDR3 is CASRVRRGTGELFF. The DNA of the CDR3 is TGTGCCAGCAGAGTCAGAAGGGGCACCGGGGAGCTGTTTTTT.

The chain uses TRBV28 and TRBJ2-7, with 10 bases lining up with TRBD2. Unmatched junction bases numbered 11, after V lost 3 bases and J lost 6 bases. Germline CDR1 is MDHEN and CDR2 is SYDVKM. CDR3 length: 16 amino acids. CDR3 protein: CASSFGPGLAEGEQYF. The CDR3 DNA follows: TGTGCCAGCAGTTTTGGGCCCGGACTAGCGGAAGGCGAGCAGTACTTC.

The V gene is TRBV7-6, the J gene TRBJ2-1; perhaps TRBD2 as D (6 bases). Trimming removed 1 base from V and 9 bases from J, with 16 bases in between. This CDR3 comprises 15 residues. The germline gives CDR1 SGHVS, CDR2 FNYEAQ. The DNA for the CDR3 is TGTGCCAGCAGCTTAGTGGGCCTAGCGATGAGTGAGCAGTTCTTC. Its translation: CASSLVGLAMSEQFF.

The V gene is TRBV5-4, the J gene TRBJ2-5; D not certain. Trimming removed 4 bases at V and 3 bases at J, with 13 bases between. Germline V gene data show CDR1 as SGHNT and CDR2 as YYREEE (reference sequence). CDR3 size: 14 residues. The CDR3 coding sequence is TGTGCCAGCAGCCATTCAAACACCAAAGAGACCCAGTACTTC. Translation gives CASSHSNTKETQYF.

The DNA for the CDR3 is TGTGCCAGCAGCTTTAATGGGCTGATAAGAGAGATTCAGTACTTC. Translated: CASSFNGLIREIQYF. The chain is built from TRBV7-2 and TRBJ2-4; D is uncertain. The CDR3 loop spans 15 amino acids. Per the germline V gene, CDR1 is SGHTA and CDR2 is FQGNSA. V was trimmed by 3 bases and J by 10 bases, leaving 19 bases between them.

The genes are TRBV28 and TRBJ1-5; 7 positions match TRBD1. J gave up 2 bases and V 6 bases, and 10 bases lay outside the gene matches. This CDR3 spans 16 amino acids. Looked up from germline, CDR1 is MDHEN and CDR2 is SYDVKM. Written as DNA, the CDR3 is TGTGCCAGCAGCACGACAGGGTCTATCGGCAATCAGCCCCAGCATTTT. Protein: CASSTTGSIGNQPQHF.

The chain carries TRBV6-1 and TRBJ2-7; D possibly corresponds to TRBD2 (6 bases). CDR1 is MNHNS and CDR2 is SASEGT in the germline V gene. Between the trimmed V and J ends, which lost 4 bases and 7 bases, there was a span of 23 bases. The CDR3 is 16 residues long. The CDR3 is CASSGRRAGLSWEQYF. The CDR3 DNA reads TGTGCCAGCAGTGGCCGTAGGGCGGGACTTTCTTGGGAGCAGTACTTC.

This clone has a single count. The rearrangement uses TRBV4-1 and TRBJ1-2; the D is unclear. The length of the CDR3 is 14 residues. CDR1 is MGHRA, CDR2 YSYEKL, per germline. Trimming left V 1 base short and J 4 bases short, with 10 bases between. The CDR3 DNA follows: TGCGCCAGCAGCCAAGCAACCAGCTTCTATGGCTACACCTTC. Translation gives CASSQATSFYGYTF.

This sequence joins TRBV9 and TRBJ1-2; the match to TRBD1 covers 9 bases. The germline V gene encodes CDR1 SGDLS and CDR2 YYNGEE. J lost 7 bases, V lost 4 bases, and 2 bases had no gene match. There are 12 residues in the CDR3. CDR3 region: CASSLTGGGYTF. Here the CDR3 DNA reads TGTGCCAGCAGCTTGACAGGGGGTGGCTACACCTTC.

CDR3 protein: CASRDNRNTGELFF. CDR3 bases: TGCGCCAGCAGGGATAACCGGAACACCGGGGAGCTGTTTTTT. V is TRBV10-2 and J is TRBJ2-2; D is ambiguous. The CDR3 contains 14 residues. Trimming shortened V by 6 bases and J by 1 base, and 9 bases separated the two germline ends. Germline V gene lookup returns CDR1 WSHSY and CDR2 SAAADI.

The J gene is TRBJ1-5, the V gene TRBV19; the D is unclear. The CDR3 loop spans 13 amino acids. V lost 5 bases to trimming and J lost 4 bases, with 9 bases between them. Germline CDR1 reads LNHDA; CDR2 reads SQIVND (reference sequence). CDR3 amino acids: CASSPEWNQPQHF. CDR3 nucleotide sequence: TGTGCCAGTAGTCCGGAGTGGAATCAGCCCCAGCATTTT.